Sequencing of this T cell receptor beta chain was carried out in a study of T cell responses to AZD1222 COVID-19 vaccine. Study-level results: Spike was spanned by vaccine-associated CD4 TCRs, which were dominant at 160-218 and 743-854. Clonal diversity may have been underestimated in mostly white British donors.

This clone was seen just once. The antigen is unknown. Only in-frame clones appear in the TCRdb table, and some are missing; sequencing was by immunoSEQ multiplex PCR. The sample contains about 45,000 clones, approximately 90% of which appear only once. V lost 7 bases to trimming and J lost 1 base, with 11 bases between them. CDR3 length: 14 amino acids. The germline V gene has CDR1 LNHDA and CDR2 SQIVND (reference sequence). The rearrangement uses TRBV19 and TRBJ1-3, with D possibly matching TRBD1 (6 bases). The sequenced sample was peripheral blood, obtained 28 days after the second AZD1222 dose. This receptor was identified in an adult who received the AZD1222 COVID-19 vaccine. As DNA, the CDR3 is TGTGCCAGTACCAAGGGGGAATCTGGAAACACCATATATTTT. Translation gives CASTKGESGNTIYF.